This TCR beta chain was captured by sequencing in a study of cytomegalovirus exposure and HLA in healthy donors. Study overall: From around 180 million T cells, an earlier analysis saw 100 million to 140 million unique TCR beta sequences. Some 77 million unique TCRs from HLA-typed donors were held in an early release of data. Study-wide results and limits: In a later analysis, TCR beta V- and J-gene trimming showed a link to a missense DCLRE1C variant. Prediction of most subjects' HLA-A and HLA-B alleles by TCR beta sequences was reportedly accurate.

With respect to this clone: Its target is not known.

Trimming pared 7 bases from V and 0 bases from J, leaving 22 bases between. This CDR3 is 17 amino acids long. Germline CDR1 LGHNT, CDR2 FRNRAP. This PCR relied on a set of 60 Vbeta primers and 13 Jbeta primers. Data came from immunoSEQ multiplex PCR; TCRdb stores just in-frame clones and leaves some out. The top ten hold 0.65% to 0.85% of the sample, which has about 170,000 clones, less than 80% seen once. The chain couples TRBV12-5 to TRBJ2-7, with D possibly matching TRBD2 (7 bases). The TCR was taken from a female donor in good health and CMV-seronegative. Sequencing was done on a sample of PBMCs. CDR3 residues: CASAPGVWRGGSYEQYF. The CDR3 bases are TGTGCTAGTGCCCCGGGGGTATGGAGGGGGGGCTCCTACGAGCAGTACTTC. The full variable domain, in which reference TRBV12-5 and TRBJ2-7 provide the parts outside the CDR3, is DARVTQTPRHKVTEMGQEVTMRCQPILGHNTVFWYRQTMMQGLELLAYFRNRAPLDDSGMPKDRFSAEMPDATLATLKIQPSEPRDSAVYFCASAPGVWRGGSYEQYFGPGTRLTVT.